The T cell receptor (beta chain) under discussion was sequenced for a study of T cell responses to AZD1222 COVID-19 vaccine. This table comes from immunoSEQ multiplex PCR, and its TCRdb copy is limited to in-frame clones, with some not included. The data show tens of thousands of clones, around 90% seen once. Germline CDR1 and CDR2: SGHNT and YYREEE (reference sequence). The length of the CDR3 is 17 residues. The ends lost 5 bases at V and 0 bases at J; junction bases unmatched: 6. Comments on this clone: Its antigen is currently unknown.

Whole-study results and caveats: Vaccine-associated CD4 TCRs ranged over spike, dominating at 160-218 and 743-854. Targets within unmutated variant regions were reportedly found for nearly half of spike-specific TCRs. The peak T cell response came first, and repertoires were sampled only after it. Only five to seven individuals given AZD1222 were seropositive at baseline.

The gene calls are TRBV5-4 and TRBJ2-2; TRBD2 matches 11 bases. Sequencing used peripheral blood, obtained on day 0 of AZD1222 vaccination. The receptor comes from an adult in good health. CDR3 region: CASREGLAVANTGELFF. CDR3 nucleotide sequence: TGTGCCAGCAGGGAGGGACTAGCGGTGGCGAACACCGGGGAGCTGTTTTTT.